The 18 T cell receptor beta chains below were found in one sample sequenced in a study of CXCR3-negative and CXCR3-positive naive CD8 T cells. Via 5' RACE with UMI labels, TRB cDNA libraries were prepared. TCRdb reanalyzed the 5' RACE reads, giving one entry per CDR3 protein sequence and no DNA. The listing records 75,000 or so distinct CDR3 sequences. The sequencing sample was made of naive CXCR3- CD8+ T cells from blood. Subset reported: CD45RO-CCR7+CD27+CD95- naive CD8+ T cells lacking CXCR3 (TNR3-). The receptors derive from a human donor in good health. Some clones in this sample may be carry-over from other donors' samples.

The J gene is TRBJ1-5, the V gene TRBV7-6. Germline V gene lookup returns CDR1 SGHVS and CDR2 FNYEAQ. The CDR3 length is 17 residues. The CDR3 loop reads CASSLNSYDYSNQPQHF.

The chain combines TRBV5-1 with TRBJ2-1. Germline V CDR1 and CDR2: SGHRS, YFSETQ. CDR3 length: 16 residues. This CDR3 reads CASSLGGGGPYNEQFF.

The chain recombines TRBV28 with TRBJ2-7; lacking DNA, the TRBD1 call made by TCRdb goes unchecked. The length of the CDR3 is 15 residues. Germline V CDR1 and CDR2: MDHEN, SYDVKM. The CDR3: CASRQGQDSSYEQYF.

The chain carries TRBV7-9 and TRBJ1-1. The CDR3 covers 14 residues. Germline-derived CDR1 and CDR2 are SEHNR and FQNEAQ (reference sequence). CDR3 region: CASSFGDTNTEAFF.

The chain couples TRBV15 to TRBJ2-7. This CDR3 region has 15 residues. CDR1 is LNHNV, CDR2 YYDKDF, per germline (reference sequence). The CDR3 loop is CATSRDRASSYEQYF.

The chain recombines TRBV7-9 with TRBJ1-1; TCRdb names TRBD1, which stays unverified in the absence of DNA. Per the germline V gene, CDR1 is SEHNR and CDR2 is FQNEAQ (reference sequence). The CDR3 is 15 residues long. The CDR3 loop reads CASSLSTGGNTEAFF.

The rearrangement joins TRBV13 to TRBJ1-1; TCRdb returns TRBD1, unconfirmable since there is no DNA. Germline lookup yields CDR1 PRHDT and CDR2 FYEKMQ (reference sequence). The CDR3 contains 14 residues. The CDR3 sequence: CASSWPGRSTEAFF.

The chain has TRBV29-1 and TRBJ2-7; TCRdb selects TRBD1, and the lack of DNA leaves this call unchecked. The CDR3 totals 13 residues. Germline V gives CDR1 SQVTM, CDR2 ANQGSEA. CDR3 protein: CSVEGGGIYEQYF.

This chain connects TRBV20-1 to TRBJ2-5; TCRdb's assignment of TRBD2 cannot be checked, as there is no DNA. Germline values: CDR1 DFQATT, CDR2 SNEGSKA (reference sequence). The length of the CDR3 is 14 residues. The CDR3 sequence is CSARSPLAEETQYF.

The chain recombines TRBV4-2 with TRBJ2-1; TCRdb reports TRBD2, a call that lacks DNA to check it against. Germline CDR1 reads LGHNA; CDR2 reads YNFKEQ. The CDR3 has 18 amino acids. The CDR3 protein is CASSQARITAGGGHEQFF.

The chain has TRBV7-8 and TRBJ1-1; no DNA is available, so the TRBD1 call from TCRdb remains unchecked. In germline, CDR1 is SGHVS, CDR2 FQNEAQ. The CDR3 is 13 amino acids. CDR3 in amino acids: CASSLGQGSEAFF.

The chain uses TRBV28 and TRBJ2-5; the D call from TCRdb, TRBD1, cannot be confirmed without DNA. The CDR3 consists of 14 residues. Germline V gene sequence: CDR1 MDHEN, CDR2 SYDVKM. The CDR3 spells CASRGTGGRETQYF.

This chain uses TRBV10-3 with TRBJ1-1. Germline values: CDR1 ENHRY, CDR2 SYGVKD. The CDR3 extends over 16 amino acids. The CDR3 loop reads CAISESKMGSNTEAFF.

This clonotype registers medium-sized by frequency. The chain recombines TRBV30 with TRBJ2-3; TCRdb's D call, TRBD1, is unchecked because there is no DNA. The germline CDR1 and CDR2 sequences are GTSNPN and SVGIG (reference sequence). The CDR3 has 14 residues. The CDR3 sequence is CAWSQGAPTDTQYF.

CDR3 amino acids: CATSRDLGPIYEQYF. The gene calls are TRBV15 and TRBJ2-7; TCRdb returns TRBD1, unconfirmable since there is no DNA. CDR1 LNHNV and CDR2 YYDKDF come from the germline V gene (reference sequence). The CDR3 consists of 15 residues. The complete variable domain, with remaining parts taken from reference TRBV15 and TRBJ2-7, reads DAMVIQNPRYQVTQFGKPVTLSCSQTLNHNVMYWYQQKSSQAPKLLFHYYDKDFNNEADTPDNFQSRRPNTSFCFLDIRSPGLGDTAMYLCATSRDLGPIYEQYFGPGTRLTVT.

This chain connects TRBV6-5 to TRBJ2-1; the D gene TCRdb calls, TRBD2, cannot be checked with no DNA. Germline V gene data show CDR1 as MNHEY and CDR2 as SVGAGI. The CDR3 spans 15 residues. The CDR3 region is CASSRLAGPRNEQFF.

The chain joins TRBV29-1 to TRBJ2-7. The CDR3 totals 12 residues. Germline values: CDR1 SQVTM, CDR2 ANQGSEA. CDR3 region: CSAGDNSYEQYF.

This chain uses TRBV5-1 with TRBJ1-1. The CDR3 totals 14 residues. Looked up from germline, CDR1 is SGHRS and CDR2 is YFSETQ. CDR3 protein: CASSLTKMNTEAFF.